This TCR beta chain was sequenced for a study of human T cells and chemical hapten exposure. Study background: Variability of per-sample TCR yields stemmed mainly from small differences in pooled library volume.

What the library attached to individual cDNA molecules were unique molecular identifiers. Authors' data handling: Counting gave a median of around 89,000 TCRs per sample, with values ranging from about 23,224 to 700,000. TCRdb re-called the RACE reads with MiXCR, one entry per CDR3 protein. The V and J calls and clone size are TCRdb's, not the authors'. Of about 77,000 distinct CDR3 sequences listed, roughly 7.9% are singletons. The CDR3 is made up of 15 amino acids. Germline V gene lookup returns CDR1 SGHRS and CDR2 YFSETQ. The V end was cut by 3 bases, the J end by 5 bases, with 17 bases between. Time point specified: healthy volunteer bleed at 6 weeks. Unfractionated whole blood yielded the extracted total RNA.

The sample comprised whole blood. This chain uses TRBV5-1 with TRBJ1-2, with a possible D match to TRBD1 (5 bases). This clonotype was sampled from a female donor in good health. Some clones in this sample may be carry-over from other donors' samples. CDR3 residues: CASSSTAPVGYGYTF. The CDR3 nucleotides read TGCGCCAGCAGCTCGACAGCCCCAGTGGGGTATGGCTACACCTTC. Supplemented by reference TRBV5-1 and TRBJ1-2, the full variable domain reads KAGVTQTPRYLIKTRGQQVTLSCSPISGHRSVSWYQQTPGQGLQFLFEYFSETQRNKGNFPGRFSGRQFSNSRSEMNVSTLELGDSALYLCASSSTAPVGYGYTFGSGTRLTVV.